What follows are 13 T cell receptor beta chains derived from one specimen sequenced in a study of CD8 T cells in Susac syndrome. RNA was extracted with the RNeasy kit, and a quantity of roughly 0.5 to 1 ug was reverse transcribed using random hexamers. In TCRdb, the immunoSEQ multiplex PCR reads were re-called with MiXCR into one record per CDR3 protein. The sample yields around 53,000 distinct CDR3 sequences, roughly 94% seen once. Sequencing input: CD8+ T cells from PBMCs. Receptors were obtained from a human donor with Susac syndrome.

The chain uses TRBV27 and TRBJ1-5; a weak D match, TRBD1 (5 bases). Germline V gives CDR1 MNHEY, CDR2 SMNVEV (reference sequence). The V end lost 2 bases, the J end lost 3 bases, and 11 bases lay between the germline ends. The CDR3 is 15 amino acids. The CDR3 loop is CASSLTEGNNQPQHF. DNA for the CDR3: TGTGCCAGCAGTTTAACTGAGGGGAACAATCAGCCCCAGCATTTT.

The CDR3 spells CATKGQGREQYF. The CDR3 region has the DNA TGTGCCACCAAGGGACAGGGGAGAGAGCAGTACTTC. This chain uses TRBV15 with TRBJ2-7; 10 nucleotides agree with TRBD1. The CDR3 consists of 12 residues. The V segment lost 7 bases and the J segment 7 bases; nucleotides outside the gene matches: 4. Germline loops: CDR1 LNHNV, CDR2 YYDKDF (reference sequence).

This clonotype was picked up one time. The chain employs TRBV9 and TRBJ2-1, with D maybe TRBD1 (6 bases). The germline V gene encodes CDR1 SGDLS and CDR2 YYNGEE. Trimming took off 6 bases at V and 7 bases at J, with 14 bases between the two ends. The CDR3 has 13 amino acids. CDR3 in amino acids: CASTRAQGNEQFF. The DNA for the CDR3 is TGTGCCAGCACGCGGGCCCAGGGGAATGAGCAGTTCTTC.

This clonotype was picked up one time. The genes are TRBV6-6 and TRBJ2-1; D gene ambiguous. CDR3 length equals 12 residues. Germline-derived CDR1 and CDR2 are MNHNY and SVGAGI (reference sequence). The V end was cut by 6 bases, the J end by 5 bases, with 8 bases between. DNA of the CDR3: TGTGCCAGCAGCTACGTAAACAATGAGCAGTTCTTC. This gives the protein CASSYVNNEQFF.

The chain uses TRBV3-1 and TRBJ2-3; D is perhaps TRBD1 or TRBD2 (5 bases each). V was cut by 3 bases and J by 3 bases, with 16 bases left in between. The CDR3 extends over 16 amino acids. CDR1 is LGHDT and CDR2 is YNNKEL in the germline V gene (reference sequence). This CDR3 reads CASSQSFGGRTDTQYF. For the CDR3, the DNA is TGTGCCAGCAGCCAGTCGTTTGGGGGTAGGACAGATACGCAGTATTTT.

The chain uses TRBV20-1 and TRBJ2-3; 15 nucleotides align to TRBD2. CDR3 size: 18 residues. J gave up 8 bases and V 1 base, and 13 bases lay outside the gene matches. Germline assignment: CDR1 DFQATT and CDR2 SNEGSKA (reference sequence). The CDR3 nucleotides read TGCAGTGCTAGAGCGATAACGGGGACTAGCGGGGGGTTTTTTACGCAGTATTTT. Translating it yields CSARAITGTSGGFFTQYF.

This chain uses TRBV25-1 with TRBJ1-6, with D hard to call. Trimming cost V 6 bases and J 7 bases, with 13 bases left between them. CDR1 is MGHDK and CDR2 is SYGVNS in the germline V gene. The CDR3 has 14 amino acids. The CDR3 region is CASRTPASNSPLHF. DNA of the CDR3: TGTGCCAGCAGGACCCCAGCGTCGAATTCACCCCTCCACTTT.

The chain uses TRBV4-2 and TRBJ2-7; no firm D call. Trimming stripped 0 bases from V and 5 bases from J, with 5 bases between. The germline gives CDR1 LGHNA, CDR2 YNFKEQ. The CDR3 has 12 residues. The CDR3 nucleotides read TGTGCCAGCAGCCAAGATAGGGACGAGCAGTACTTC. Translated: CASSQDRDEQYF.

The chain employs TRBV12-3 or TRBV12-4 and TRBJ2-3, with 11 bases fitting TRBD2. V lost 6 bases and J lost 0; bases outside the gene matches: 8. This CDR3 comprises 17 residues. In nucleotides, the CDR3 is TGTGCCAGCAGGACTAGCGGGGATATACATAGCACAGATACGCAGTATTTT. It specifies CASRTSGDIHSTDTQYF.

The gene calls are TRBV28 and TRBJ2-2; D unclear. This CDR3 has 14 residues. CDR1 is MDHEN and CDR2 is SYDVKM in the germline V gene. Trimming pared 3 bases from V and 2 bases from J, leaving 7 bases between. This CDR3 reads CASSFALNTGELFF. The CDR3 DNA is TGTGCCAGCAGTTTCGCCCTCAACACCGGGGAGCTGTTTTTT.

In DNA form, the CDR3 reads TGTGCCAGCAGCTTAGGGTGGTCGTCTGGCATTCAGTACTTC. Amino acids: CASSLGWSSGIQYF. J is TRBJ2-4 and V is TRBV7-2, with D unclear. The CDR3 runs 14 residues. Trimming took off 1 base at V and 9 bases at J, with 13 bases between the two ends. Germline-derived CDR1 and CDR2 are SGHTA and FQGNSA.

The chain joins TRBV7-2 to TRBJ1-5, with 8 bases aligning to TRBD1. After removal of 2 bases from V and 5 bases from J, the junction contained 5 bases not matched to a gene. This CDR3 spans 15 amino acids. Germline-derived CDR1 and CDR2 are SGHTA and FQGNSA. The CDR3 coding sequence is TGTGCCAGCAGCTTAAGTCGGACAGGGTATCAGCCCCAGCATTTT. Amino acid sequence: CASSLSRTGYQPQHF.

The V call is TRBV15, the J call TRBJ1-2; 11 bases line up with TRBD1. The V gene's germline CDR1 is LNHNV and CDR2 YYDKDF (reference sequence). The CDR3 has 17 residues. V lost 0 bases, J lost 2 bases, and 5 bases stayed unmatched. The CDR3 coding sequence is TGTGCCACCAGCAGAGATAGGGACAGGGGGATCAACTATGGCTACACCTTC. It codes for CATSRDRDRGINYGYTF.